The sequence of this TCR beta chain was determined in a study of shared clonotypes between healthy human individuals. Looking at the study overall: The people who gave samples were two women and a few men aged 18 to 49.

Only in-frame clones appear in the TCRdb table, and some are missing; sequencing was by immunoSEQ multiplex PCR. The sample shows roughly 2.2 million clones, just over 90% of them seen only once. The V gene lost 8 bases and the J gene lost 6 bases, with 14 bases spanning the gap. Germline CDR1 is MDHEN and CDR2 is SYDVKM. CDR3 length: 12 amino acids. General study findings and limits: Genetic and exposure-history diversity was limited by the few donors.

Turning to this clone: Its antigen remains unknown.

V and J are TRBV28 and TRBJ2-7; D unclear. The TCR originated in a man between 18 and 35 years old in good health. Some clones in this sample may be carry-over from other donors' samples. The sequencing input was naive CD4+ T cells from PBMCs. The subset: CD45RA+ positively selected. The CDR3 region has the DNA TGTGCCAGCCGGACCCCGAGAGCCGAGCAGTACTTC. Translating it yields CASRTPRAEQYF.